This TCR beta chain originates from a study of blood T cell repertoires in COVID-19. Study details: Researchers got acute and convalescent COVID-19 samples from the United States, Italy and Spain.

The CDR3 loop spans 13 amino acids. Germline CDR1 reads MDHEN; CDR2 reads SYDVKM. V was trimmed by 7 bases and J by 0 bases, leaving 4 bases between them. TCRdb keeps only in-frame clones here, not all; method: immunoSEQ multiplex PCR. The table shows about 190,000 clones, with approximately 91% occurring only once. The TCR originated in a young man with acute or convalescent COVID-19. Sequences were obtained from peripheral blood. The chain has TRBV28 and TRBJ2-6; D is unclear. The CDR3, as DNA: TGTGCCAGCACGCGCTCTGGGGCCAACGTCCTGACTTTC. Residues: CASTRSGANVLTF.